This T cell receptor beta chain derives from a study of T cells in localized non-small cell lung cancer. Libraries were prepared by immunoSEQ multiplex PCR; TCRdb keeps only in-frame clonotypes and omits some of them. The table records approximately 47,000 clones, 85% to 90% of them present only once. With regard to this clone: The antigen is unknown.

This CDR3 is 14 amino acids long. Germline V gene sequence: CDR1 SNHLY, CDR2 FYNNEI. The V end was cut by 6 bases, the J end by 6 bases, with 15 bases between. The study, taken as a whole, reports: A higher density of T cells in blood coincided with extended overall survival.

This material consisted of PBMCs, taken before any cancer treatment. This chain connects TRBV2 to TRBJ1-5; D ambiguous. The sequence was collected from a man aged 35 to 69 with stage II lung adenocarcinoma. The CDR3 bases are TGTGCCAGCAGCTACGGGATAGGGCGTCAGCCCCAGCATTTT. Translating gives CASSYGIGRQPQHF.